These T cell receptor beta chains were read from a single sample in a study of cytomegalovirus exposure and HLA in healthy donors. Produced via immunoSEQ multiplex PCR; TCRdb's table is partial and in-frame only. The sample holds roughly 100,000 clones; over 70% are singletons and the top ten take about 5%. The sequenced material came from PBMCs. All receptors derive from a woman in her thirties or forties in good health and CMV-seronegative. CDR3s include the opening cysteine and the closing phenylalanine or tryptophan. Each record gives: V gene, D gene, clone size, J gene, CDR3 DNA, CDR3 protein. D genes are given only for firm matches. Size tells how often a clone was seen (once, few, many) or the class of an expanded clone, and some rows leave it out.

TRBV28	.	.	TRBJ1-6	TGTGCCAGCAGGGAGGGACCTAATAATTCACCCCTCCACTTT	CASREGPNNSPLHF
TRBV5-1	.	medium-sized	TRBJ2-7	TGCGCCAGCAGCTTCCGATTAGGGGGTTGGTACGAGCAGTACTTC	CASSFRLGGWYEQYF
TRBV5-6	TRBD1	.	TRBJ1-6	TGTGCCAGCAGCTTGGGAGGGGGCGTCGGGAATTCACCCCTCCACTTT	CASSLGGGVGNSPLHF
TRBV7-3	TRBD1	.	TRBJ2-6	TGTGCCAGCAGCATCACAGGGGGCGCTTCTGGGGCCAACGTCCTGACTTTC	CASSITGGASGANVLTF
TRBV7-9	.	.	TRBJ1-4	TGTGCCAGCAGCCGCCCGGCGGACTTTAATGAAAAACTGTTTTTT	CASSRPADFNEKLFF
TRBV6-6	.	.	TRBJ1-5	TGTGCCAGCAGTTACTCAGGGGGCAATCAGCCCCAGCATTTT	CASSYSGGNQPQHF
TRBV4-1	.	.	TRBJ2-7	TGCGCCAGCAGCCCAACAGAGGGGGTCGAGCAGTACTTC	CASSPTEGVEQYF
TRBV6-5	TRBD2	few	TRBJ2-5	TGTGCCAGCAGTTACTCAGGACTAGCGGGGTTGTACTTC	CASSYSGLAGLYF
TRBV7-2	.	.	TRBJ2-7	TGTGCCAGCAGCCCCCACTTTAGCCGTCACTACGAGCAGTACTTC	CASSPHFSRHYEQYF
TRBV2	.	.	TRBJ2-1	TGTGCCAGCAGTGACAGGGGTAAGCGGTGGGATGAGCAGTTCTTC	CASSDRGKRWDEQFF
TRBV5-1	TRBD1	.	TRBJ1-5	TGCGCCAGCAGCTCTGACCCGACAGGGGGCCGAGGCAATCAGCCCCAGCATTTT	CASSSDPTGGRGNQPQHF
TRBV5-1	TRBD2	.	TRBJ2-1	TGCGCCAGCAGCCCCCTTACTAGCGGGGGGGCGGCTGAGCAGTTCTTC	CASSPLTSGGAAEQFF
TRBV5-1	TRBD1	.	TRBJ1-2	TGCGCCAGCAGCTTGGGACAGGGTGAGGGCTACACCTTC	CASSLGQGEGYTF
TRBV4-1	TRBD1	.	TRBJ1-2	TGCGCCAGCAGCCAAGACGGGACAGTGCTCGGAGGCTACACCTTC	CASSQDGTVLGGYTF
TRBV4-1	.	few	TRBJ1-1	TGCGCCAGCAGCTACGACAGAGTGAACACTGAAGCTTTCTTT	CASSYDRVNTEAFF
TRBV30	.	.	TRBJ1-2	TGTGCCTGGAGCGGTATACCGGGGTCTAACTATGGCTACACCTTC	CAWSGIPGSNYGYTF
TRBV11-1	TRBD2	.	TRBJ2-7	TGTGCCAGCAGCCTCTGGGAGGGGTCCTACGAGCAGTACTTC	CASSLWEGSYEQYF
TRBV29-1	TRBD1	.	TRBJ1-2	TGCAGCGTTGATGGGACAGGGGCGGCCTATGGCTACACCTTC	CSVDGTGAAYGYTF
TRBV10-3	TRBD2	.	TRBJ2-1	TGTGCCATCAGTGAAGGAGCGGGGGACTCCTACAATGAGCAGTTCTTC	CAISEGAGDSYNEQFF
TRBV7-2	TRBD1	.	TRBJ1-1	TGTGCCAGCAACAGACAGGGGGCTGTAACTGAAGCTTTCTTT	CASNRQGAVTEAFF
TRBV5-1	.	few	TRBJ2-5	TGCGCCAGCAGACCGGGACTGTTGGAGACCCAGTACTTC	CASRPGLLETQYF
TRBV13	.	.	TRBJ1-2	TGTGCCAGCAGCTTCGGCCAGGGAAGCTATGGCTACACCTTC	CASSFGQGSYGYTF
TRBV6-1	.	.	TRBJ1-2	TGTGCCAGCAGTACCGAACTCAACAGGGTTGGCTACACCTTC	CASSTELNRVGYTF
TRBV29-1	TRBD1	.	TRBJ1-1	TGCAGCGGGGACAGGGGGTCCACTGAAGCTTTCTTT	CSGDRGSTEAFF
TRBV19	TRBD2	once	TRBJ2-1	TGTGCCAGTAGTCGGACTAGCGGGGGGGACCGTGATGAGCAGTTCTTC	CASSRTSGGDRDEQFF
TRBV7-9	TRBD1	.	TRBJ1-2	TGTGCCAGCAGCTTACCCAAGGGACAGGGGGCAAGTGGCTACACCTTC	CASSLPKGQGASGYTF
TRBV28	.	.	TRBJ2-7	TGTGCCAGCAGTTTAGGGAGTTACGAGCAGTACTTC	CASSLGSYEQYF
TRBV6-6	TRBD2	.	TRBJ2-5	TGTGCCAGCAGCCTACGAGCCGGGGAGGGAATTATGACCCAGTACTTC	CASSLRAGEGIMTQYF
TRBV2	TRBD1	.	TRBJ1-1	TGTGCCAGCAGGACCGAGGGACAGGGCTACCGCACTGAAGCTTTCTTT	CASRTEGQGYRTEAFF
TRBV7-9	.	.	TRBJ1-2	TGTGCCAGCAGCTTTGGGGCCTCTGACTATGGCTACACCTTC	CASSFGASDYGYTF
TRBV5-1	.	few	TRBJ1-4	TGCGCCAGCAGCTTGCTGGGCGGGGCAACTAATGAAAAACTGTTTTTT	CASSLLGGATNEKLFF
TRBV6-1	.	few	TRBJ2-5	TGTGCCAGCAGCGGAGGACAGTTAGTCCTAGAGACCCAGTACTTC	CASSGGQLVLETQYF
TRBV7-2	.	once	TRBJ2-6	TGTGCCAGCAGCTTACGGACTTCTGGGGCCAACGTCCTGACTTTC	CASSLRTSGANVLTF
TRBV20-1	.	.	TRBJ2-7	TGCAGTGCCGAGGGCGGAGACGAGCAGTACTTC	CSAEGGDEQYF
TRBV5-1	.	.	TRBJ1-6	TGCGCCAGCAGCTTGGCCTACACTACCTCCTATAATTCACCCCTCCACTTT	CASSLAYTTSYNSPLHF
TRBV4-2	.	.	TRBJ2-1	TGTGCCAGCAGCCAAAGGGGGGGAACTTACAATGAGCAGTTCTTC	CASSQRGGTYNEQFF
TRBV7-8	.	few	TRBJ1-5	TGTGCCAGCAGCTCCTATTTTGATCAGCCCCAGCATTTT	CASSSYFDQPQHF
TRBV6-5	.	.	TRBJ1-1	TGTGCCAGCGCGCCGCCCCCAAACGGAGCTTTCTTT	CASAPPPNGAFF
TRBV19	.	.	TRBJ1-4	TGTGCCAGTAAGGAGTCCGGGGGGGAAAAACTGTTTTTT	CASKESGGEKLFF
TRBV6-6	.	few	TRBJ1-4	TGTGCCAGCAGTTTAGGAGCTGCAACTAATGAAAAACTGTTTTTT	CASSLGAATNEKLFF